This TCR beta chain was retrieved from a study of T cell repertoires in cytomegalovirus infection (dated by TCRdb to about 2019). Study-wide context: Because public TCR beta signatures pointed to carriage of CMV infection together with the matching HLA type, the HLA type of each donor mattered for the analysis. General findings and caveats noted by the study authors: Cumulative frequency of public TCR beta family members discriminated carriers of CMV infection plus the relevant HLA type in this cohort and an independent 352-donor cohort. In the ex vivo response, HLA-C-restricted CMV-specific TCR beta clonotypes were dominant, and in two of eight donors the single most frequent clonotype came from this HLA-C-restricted group.

Remarks on this clonotype: Its antigen specificity is not known. No qualities accompany the bases; no much larger clone lies one base away.

These reads were obtained on an Illumina HiSeq 1500. In TCRdb, the public reads were trimmed at Q25 with fastp and aligned with MiXCR, with productive beta chains retained. Duplicate CDR3 protein sequences are folded into a single record with the most common DNA and genes. This sample comprises a few hundred thousand distinct CDR3 sequences, 17% of them detected only once. The ten largest clones take up approximately 12% of the sample. The CDR3, cysteine through phenylalanine, is 14 amino acids long. The sequence is cut down to CDR3 DNA, 42 bases in frame from base 1. V and J lose 1 base and 11 bases, and a span of 12 bases separates them. From the germline V gene, CDR1 is MNHEY and CDR2 is SVGEGT.

This receptor was obtained from a human donor in good health (CMV status not recorded). Some clones in this sample may be carry-over from other donors' samples. The chain is encoded by TRBV6-2 or TRBV6-3 joined to TRBJ1-6; no D segment can be confidently identified. Sequenced material: PBMCs. CDR3 reads: CASSYLEAGPPLHF. The DNA is TGTGCCAGCAGTTACTTGGAGGCAGGACCACCCCTCCACTTT.